These 15 T cell receptor beta chains were all obtained from the same sample, sequenced in a study of blood T cell repertoires in COVID-19. Sequenced by immunoSEQ multiplex PCR; TCRdb stores in-frame clones only, minus some. This sample has roughly 260,000 clones, with around 90% found just once. Material: peripheral blood. All receptors come from a person aged 18-29 years with COVID-19, enrolled during active disease.

This clone was recorded only once. V is TRBV24-1 and J is TRBJ2-5, with TRBD1 identical over 8 bases. In germline, CDR1 is KGHDR, CDR2 SFDVKD. CDR3 size: 14 residues. V lost 9 bases, J lost 5 bases, and 10 bases stayed unmatched. The CDR3 reads CATRGQGSVETQYF. The CDR3 coding sequence is TGTGCCACCCGAGGACAGGGAAGTGTGGAGACCCAGTACTTC.

V usage is TRBV7-2 and J usage is TRBJ1-1, with a possible D match to TRBD1 (5 bases). This CDR3 spans 15 amino acids. Trimming pared 0 bases from V and 6 bases from J, leaving 14 bases between. Germline V gene lookup returns CDR1 SGHTA and CDR2 FQGNSA. DNA of the CDR3: TGTGCCAGCAGCTTAGCGGTGGAGGGGAGGTCTGAAGCTTTCTTT. Protein product: CASSLAVEGRSEAFF.

The V and J genes are TRBV11-3 and TRBJ1-1; 11 bases fit TRBD1. Trimming took 4 bases from V and 4 from J; bases not matched to a gene: 8. The CDR3 runs 16 residues. Germline values: CDR1 SGHNT, CDR2 YENEEA. The CDR3 bases are TGTGCCAGCAGCTCACGGACAGGGGGCCAATCCACTGAAGCTTTCTTT. It translates to CASSSRTGGQSTEAFF.

The sample holds one count of this clone. The chain uses TRBV3-1 (or the pseudogene TRBV3-2) and TRBJ2-1; 7 nucleotides align to TRBD1. This CDR3 has 13 amino acids. The germline V gene has CDR1 LGHDT and CDR2 YNNKEL (reference sequence). Trimming removed 8 bases from V and 5 bases from J; junction bases left unmatched: 6. CDR3 sequence reads: CASLRTGNNEQFF. CDR3 coding DNA: TGTGCCAGCCTCCGGACAGGCAACAATGAGCAGTTCTTC.

J is TRBJ1-5 and V is TRBV4-1, with D unclear. The CDR3 covers 14 residues. Germline CDR1 MGHRA, CDR2 YSYEKL. V was trimmed by 4 bases and J by 1 base, leaving 8 bases between them. The CDR3 loop reads CASSPQTSNQPQHF. DNA for the CDR3: TGCGCCAGCAGCCCCCAGACAAGCAATCAGCCCCAGCATTTT.

The chain couples TRBV13 to TRBJ2-3, with D possibly being TRBD2 (6 bases). This CDR3 is 14 amino acids long. V was pared by 5 bases and J by 3 bases, with 12 bases between. Germline values: CDR1 PRHDT, CDR2 FYEKMQ (reference sequence). CDR3 loop: CASSPRDWTDTQYF. CDR3 DNA: TGTGCCAGCAGCCCCCGGGACTGGACAGATACGCAGTATTTT.

V usage is TRBV5-6 and J usage is TRBJ1-6, with TRBD1 as a possible D gene (6 bases). The CDR3 consists of 17 residues. Germline V gives CDR1 SGHDT, CDR2 YYEEEE. Trimming stripped 1 base from V and 5 bases from J, with 16 bases between. The CDR3 nucleotides are TGTGCCAGCAGCTTGTGGCCGGGGGGCCCCAATAATTCACCCCTCCACTTT. This codes for CASSLWPGGPNNSPLHF. The whole variable domain, filled in from reference TRBV5-6 and TRBJ1-6, reads DAGVTQSPTHLIKTRGQQVTLRCSPKSGHDTVSWYQQALGQGPQFIFQYYEEEERQRGNFPDRFSGHQFPNYSSELNVNALLLGDSALYLCASSLWPGGPNNSPLHFGNGTRLTVT.

The chain has TRBV6-5 and TRBJ2-7, with D perhaps matching TRBD1 (5 bases). CDR3 length: 14 residues. V lost 10 bases and J 3 bases, leaving 19 bases between the germline ends. Per germline, CDR1 MNHEY and CDR2 SVGAGI. The CDR3, as DNA: TGTGCCACCCGCACAGGAGACGGCAGCTACGAGCAGTACTTC. Its translation: CATRTGDGSYEQYF.

The chain links TRBV6-5 to TRBJ1-1; tentative D call: TRBD1 (6 bases). In germline, CDR1 is MNHEY, CDR2 SVGAGI. The CDR3 runs to 15 residues. Trimming stripped 4 bases from V and 0 bases from J, with 12 bases between. The CDR3 protein is CASSSQQGLNTEAFF. The DNA for the CDR3 is TGTGCCAGCAGTTCCCAACAGGGTTTGAACACTGAAGCTTTCTTT.

The J gene is TRBJ2-7, the V gene TRBV6-2 or TRBV6-3; TRBD2 matches at 7 bases. CDR1 and CDR2 (germline): MNHEY, SVGEGT. V lost 3 bases, J lost 7 bases, and 9 bases stayed unmatched. The CDR3 runs to 14 residues. Written as DNA, the CDR3 is TGTGCCAGCAGTTATGCGGGAGCCCCTAAGGAGCAGTACTTC. Translating it yields CASSYAGAPKEQYF.

The V gene is TRBV5-4, the J gene TRBJ2-1; TRBD2 matches at 8 bases. V shed 2 bases, J shed 9 bases, and the junction held 16 bases outside the gene matches. This CDR3 contains 17 residues. Germline assignment: CDR1 SGHNT and CDR2 YYREEE (reference sequence). The CDR3 protein is CASSFRGAGGSPLEQFF. Written as DNA, the CDR3 is TGTGCCAGCAGCTTTAGGGGCGCGGGAGGTTCCCCCCTTGAGCAGTTCTTC.

V gene TRBV19 combines with J gene TRBJ2-7, with 9 nucleotides matching TRBD1. Trimming cost V 1 base and J 3 bases; bases outside gene matches: 1. Germline CDR1 is LNHDA and CDR2 is SQIVND (reference sequence). The length of the CDR3 is 14 residues. The DNA of the CDR3 is TGTGCCAGTAGTATAGGGACAGGGGACTACGAGCAGTACTTC. This translates into CASSIGTGDYEQYF.

This clone appeared a few times. This chain connects TRBV11-2 to TRBJ2-2; the match to TRBD1 covers 9 bases. This CDR3 region has 15 residues. CDR1 is SGHAT and CDR2 is FQNNGV in the germline V gene. Losses at the gene ends were 3 bases for V and 4 bases for J; bases not matched to a gene: 3. In DNA, the CDR3 is TGTGCCAGCAGCTTCGGGACAGGGCTCACCGGGGAGCTGTTTTTT. This translates into CASSFGTGLTGELFF.

The chain uses TRBV18 and TRBJ2-1; the D is unclear. This CDR3 is built from 11 residues. V was pared by 3 bases and J by 7 bases, with 4 bases between. The germline V gene has CDR1 KGHSH and CDR2 LQKENI. The CDR3 loop is CASSPQNEQFF. The DNA for the CDR3 is TGTGCCAGCTCACCCCAAAATGAGCAGTTCTTC.

The chain is built from TRBV19 and TRBJ1-4; no firm D call. Germline CDR1 LNHDA, CDR2 SQIVND (reference sequence). V gave up 5 bases and J gave up 8 bases, with 9 bases separating them. The CDR3 is 12 amino acids. The CDR3: CASSPQVEKLFF. CDR3 DNA: TGTGCCAGTAGTCCGCAGGTGGAAAAACTGTTTTTT.